Listed below are T cell receptor beta chains from one sample, sequenced in a study of blood T cell repertoires in COVID-19. Only in-frame clones appear in the TCRdb table, and some are missing; sequencing was by immunoSEQ multiplex PCR. The table has 360,000 or so clones, roughly 86% seen once. Sequencing was performed on PBMCs or T cells enriched from blood (not recorded which). Receptors were obtained from a woman aged 25-40 years who had been exposed to COVID-19. Both conserved end residues are part of each CDR3. Each record gives: clone size, V gene, D gene, J gene, CDR3 protein, CDR3 DNA. The D gene is left open where the match is weak. Only part of the rows carry a size: once, few, many, or a class if the clone is expanded.

>NA|TRBV10-1|NA|TRBJ2-3
CASSEAGPPTDTQYF
TGCGCCAGCAGTGAGGCCGGTCCGCCTACAGATACGCAGTATTTT
>NA|TRBV7-2|TRBD1|TRBJ1-1
CASSLKTGSVTEAFF
TGTGCCAGCAGTCTGAAGACAGGGTCGGTTACTGAAGCTTTCTTT
>NA|TRBV6-2/TRBV6-3|NA|TRBJ1-4
CASSQTATNEKLFF
TGTGCCAGCAGTCAAACAGCAACTAATGAAAAACTGTTTTTT
>NA|TRBV19|NA|TRBJ2-7
CASSITPEVYEQYF
TGTGCCAGTAGTATCACTCCGGAGGTCTACGAGCAGTACTTC
>NA|TRBV30|TRBD1|TRBJ1-2
CAWGGDRVNYGYTF
TGTGCCTGGGGGGGGGACAGGGTGAACTATGGCTACACCTTC
>NA|TRBV6-5|TRBD1|TRBJ1-1
CASSYRGGSDTEAFF
TGTGCCAGCAGTTACAGAGGGGGCTCGGACACTGAAGCTTTCTTT
>NA|TRBV6-5|TRBD1|TRBJ2-2
CATIPRTGRAGELFF
TGTGCCACCATACCCCGGACAGGGCGGGCCGGGGAGCTGTTTTTT
>NA|TRBV29-1|TRBD2|TRBJ2-5
CSVGSPRGMETQYF
TGCAGCGTTGGGTCCCCGCGGGGGATGGAGACCCAGTACTTC
>NA|TRBV7-8|NA|TRBJ2-5
CASSLGTNKETQYF
TGTGCCAGCAGCTTAGGGACAAATAAAGAGACCCAGTACTTC
>NA|TRBV20-1|NA|TRBJ1-6
CSASPATYNSPLHF
TGCAGTGCTAGTCCTGCGACCTATAATTCACCCCTCCACTTT
>NA|TRBV12-3/TRBV12-4|NA|TRBJ1-1
CASSSPGRGEAFF
TGTGCCAGCAGTTCCCCTGGCAGGGGTGAAGCTTTCTTT
>NA|TRBV18|TRBD2|TRBJ2-1
CASSPSLDGGSRSYNEQFF
TGTGCCAGCTCACCATCCCTGGATGGCGGGAGTCGGTCCTACAATGAGCAGTTCTTC
>NA|TRBV27|TRBD1|TRBJ1-2
CASSRDRYGYTF
TGTGCCAGCAGCCGGGACAGATATGGCTACACCTTC
>NA|TRBV6-5|NA|TRBJ2-7
CASSYSLAGRHEQYF
TGTGCCAGCAGTTACTCGTTGGCAGGGAGGCACGAGCAGTACTTC
>NA|TRBV11-2|NA|TRBJ1-4
CASSFQTATNEKLFF
TGTGCCAGCAGCTTTCAGACAGCAACTAATGAAAAACTGTTTTTT
>NA|TRBV14|NA|TRBJ1-1
CASSQARNTEAFF
TGTGCCAGCAGCCAAGCCAGAAACACTGAAGCTTTCTTT
>NA|TRBV5-1|TRBD2|TRBJ2-3
CASSLRLAGTDTQYF
TGCGCCAGCAGCTTGCGACTAGCTGGCACAGATACGCAGTATTTT
>NA|TRBV6-5|NA|TRBJ1-6
CASRSSSYNSPLHF
TGTGCCAGCAGGTCTAGCTCCTATAATTCACCCCTCCACTTT
>NA|TRBV30|TRBD1|TRBJ2-4
CAWSVPSPGTVLAKNIQYF
TGTGCCTGGAGTGTTCCTTCTCCCGGGACAGTCCTAGCCAAAAACATTCAGTACTTC
>few|TRBV21-1|NA|TRBJ2-7
CASRCGGGRDTYEQYF
TGTGCCAGCAGGTGCGGCGGCGGGAGGGATACCTACGAGCAGTACTTC
>NA|TRBV19|NA|TRBJ2-7
CASSRSGSYEQYF
TGTGCCAGTAGTCGGTCAGGGTCCTACGAGCAGTACTTC
>NA|TRBV28|NA|TRBJ1-5
CASTRPQGGQPQHF
TGTGCCAGCACCCGCCCCCAGGGAGGTCAGCCCCAGCATTTT